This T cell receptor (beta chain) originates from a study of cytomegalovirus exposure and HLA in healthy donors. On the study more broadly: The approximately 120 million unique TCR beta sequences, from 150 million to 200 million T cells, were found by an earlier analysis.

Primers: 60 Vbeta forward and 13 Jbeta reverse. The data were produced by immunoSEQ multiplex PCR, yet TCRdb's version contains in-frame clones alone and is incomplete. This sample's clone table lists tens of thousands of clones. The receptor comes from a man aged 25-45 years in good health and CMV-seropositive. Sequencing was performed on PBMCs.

In nucleotides, the CDR3 is TGTGCCAGCGGTTCGGGACAGGGGGCGGTCGGGGAGCTGTTTTTT. This gives the protein CASGSGQGAVGELFF. V is TRBV25-1 and J is TRBJ2-2; TRBD1 aligns across 12 bases. This CDR3 is 15 amino acids long. Germline V gene sequence: CDR1 MGHDK, CDR2 SYGVNS. V shed 8 bases and J 7 bases; nucleotides not matched to a gene: 8.